The source of this T cell receptor beta chain is a study of Ad26.COV2.S vaccination and SARS-CoV-2 variants. Regarding the study as a whole: Reports say spike-specific CD8+ and CD4+ T cell responses covered substantial breadth after vaccination. Recipients of vaccine and of placebo showed similar breadth of their non-spike TCR repertoires.

Profiling relied on immunoSEQ multiplex PCR, and the TCRdb table lists in-frame clones only, not all of them. The sample consists of roughly 270,000 clones, about 90% of them appearing once. Regarding treatment: about 20 received Ad26.COV2.S at low or high dose, single or two shots; 5 received placebo; per-sample allocation not given. After the first vaccine or placebo injection, samples were drawn on day 63. Comment on this clone: The antigen is not known.

CDR3 length equals 14 residues. Germline CDR1 is GTSNPN and CDR2 is SVGIG (reference sequence). V was pared by 4 bases and J by 1 base, with 11 bases between. The chain joins TRBV30 to TRBJ1-3, with D tentatively TRBD1 (5 bases). Sequencing was performed on peripheral blood, taken in a trial of Ad26.COV2.S vaccine versus placebo. The sequence was collected from a person between 18 and 60 years old who received the Ad26.COV2.S COVID-19 vaccine or a placebo. The CDR3 DNA reads TGTGCCTGGATCCAGTGGGGGTCTGGAAACACCATATATTTT. This translates into CAWIQWGSGNTIYF.